This T cell receptor (beta chain) was profiled in a study of beta chain features in type 1 diabetes. V was shortened by 2 bases and J by 4 bases, with 15 bases between the two germline ends. CDR3 length: 17 amino acids. Looked up from germline, CDR1 is PRHDT and CDR2 is FYEKMQ (reference sequence). The authors reverse transcribed all of the isolated RNA, so sequencing captured expressed TCRB transcripts. Sequenced by immunoSEQ multiplex PCR; TCRdb stores in-frame clones only, minus some. The repertoire includes about 900,000 clones, roughly 17% of them detected once, and roughly 0.025% sits in the top ten.

The receptor was derived from a woman aged 18-29 years in good health. Specimen: naive CD4+ T cells from blood. The chain couples TRBV13 to TRBJ2-6; D may be TRBD1 (6 bases). The CDR3 loop reads CASSLSLTGVGANVLTF. The CDR3 DNA is TGTGCCAGCAGCTTAAGCTTGACAGGCGTCGGGGCCAACGTCCTGACTTTC. Full variable domain (rest looked up from reference TRBV13 and TRBJ2-6): AAGVIQSPRHLIKEKRETATLKCYPIPRHDTVYWYQQGPGQDPQFLISFYEKMQSDKGSIPDRFSAQQFSDYHSELNMSSLELGDSALYFCASSLSLTGVGANVLTFGAGSRLTVL.